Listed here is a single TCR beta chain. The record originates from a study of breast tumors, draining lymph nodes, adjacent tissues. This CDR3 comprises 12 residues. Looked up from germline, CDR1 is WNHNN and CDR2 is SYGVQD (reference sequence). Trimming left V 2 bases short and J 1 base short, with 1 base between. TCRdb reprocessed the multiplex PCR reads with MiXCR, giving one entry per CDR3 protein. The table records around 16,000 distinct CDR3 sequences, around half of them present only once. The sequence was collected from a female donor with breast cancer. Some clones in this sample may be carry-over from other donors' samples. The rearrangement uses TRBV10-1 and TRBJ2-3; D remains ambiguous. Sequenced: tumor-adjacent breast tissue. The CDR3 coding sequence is TGCGCCAGCAGTGAGGGCACAGATACGCAGTATTTT. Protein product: CASSEGTDTQYF.